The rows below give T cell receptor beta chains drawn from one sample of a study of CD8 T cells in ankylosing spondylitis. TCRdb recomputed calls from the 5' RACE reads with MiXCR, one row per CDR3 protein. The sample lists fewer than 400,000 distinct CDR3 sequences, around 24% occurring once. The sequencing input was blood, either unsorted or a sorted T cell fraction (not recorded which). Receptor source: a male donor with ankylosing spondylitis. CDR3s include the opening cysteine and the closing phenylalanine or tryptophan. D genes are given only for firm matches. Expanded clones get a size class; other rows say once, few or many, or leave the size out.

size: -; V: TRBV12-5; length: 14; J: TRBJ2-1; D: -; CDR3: CASGLVLDDPQQFF; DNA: TGTGCTAGTGGTTTGGTACTCGATGACCCCCAGCAGTTCTTC
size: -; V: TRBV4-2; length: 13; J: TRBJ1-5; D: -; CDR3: CASSQSQGTPQHF; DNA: TGTGCCAGCAGCCAGAGTCAGGGTACGCCCCAGCATTTT
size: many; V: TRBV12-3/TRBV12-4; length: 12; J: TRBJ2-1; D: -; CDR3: CAACRGYNEQFF; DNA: TGTGCCGCTTGCCGGGGCTACAATGAGCAGTTCTTC
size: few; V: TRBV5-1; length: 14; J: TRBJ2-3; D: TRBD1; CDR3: CASSFTGGSDTQYF; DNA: TGCGCCAGCAGCTTCACAGGGGGCTCGGATACGCAGTATTTT
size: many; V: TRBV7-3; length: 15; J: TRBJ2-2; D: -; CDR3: CASSFEGDGTGELFF; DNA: TGTGCCAGCAGCTTTGAGGGTGACGGAACCGGGGAGCTGTTTTTT
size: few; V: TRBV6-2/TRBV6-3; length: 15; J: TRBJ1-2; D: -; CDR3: CASSYEWITNYGYTF; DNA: TGTGCCAGCAGTTACGAGTGGATCACTAACTATGGCTACACCTTC
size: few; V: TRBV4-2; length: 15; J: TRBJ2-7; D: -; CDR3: CASSPHGRESYEQYF; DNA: TGTGCCAGCAGCCCACACGGCAGGGAATCCTACGAGCAGTACTTC
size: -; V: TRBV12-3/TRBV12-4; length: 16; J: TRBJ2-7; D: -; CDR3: CASSGQPAPPTYEQYF; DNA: TGTGCCAGCAGTGGGCAACCGGCACCCCCAACCTACGAGCAGTACTTC
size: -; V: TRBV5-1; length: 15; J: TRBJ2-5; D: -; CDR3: CASSLAAPEQETQYF; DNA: TGCGCCAGCAGCTTGGCTGCCCCGGAACAAGAGACCCAGTACTTC
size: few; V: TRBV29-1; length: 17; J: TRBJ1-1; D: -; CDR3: CSVDYIPRGRSDTEAFF; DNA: TGCAGCGTTGATTATATACCGCGGGGGCGAAGTGACACTGAAGCTTTCTTT
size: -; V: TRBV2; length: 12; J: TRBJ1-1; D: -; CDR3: CATTRGNTEAFF; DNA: TGTGCCACCACGAGGGGGAACACTGAAGCTTTCTTT
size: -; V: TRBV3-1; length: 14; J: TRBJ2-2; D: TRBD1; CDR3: CASSPQGDTGELFF; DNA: TGTGCCAGCAGCCCACAGGGGGACACCGGGGAGCTGTTTTTT
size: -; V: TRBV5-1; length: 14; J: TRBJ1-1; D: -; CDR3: CASSLDTQRTEAFF; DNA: TGCGCCAGCAGCTTGGACACCCAGCGTACTGAAGCTTTCTTT
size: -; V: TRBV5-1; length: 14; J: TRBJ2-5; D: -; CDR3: CASSNPGTEETQYF; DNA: TGCGCCAGCAGCAACCCCGGGACGGAAGAGACCCAGTACTTC
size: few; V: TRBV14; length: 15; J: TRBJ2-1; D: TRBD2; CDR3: CASSQVRLAGDEQFF; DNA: TGTGCCAGCAGCCAAGTTCGACTAGCTGGCGATGAGCAGTTCTTC
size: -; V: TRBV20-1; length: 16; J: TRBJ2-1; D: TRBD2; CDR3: CSARADSGSTYNEQFF; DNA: TGCAGTGCTAGAGCCGATAGCGGGAGCACCTACAATGAGCAGTTCTTC
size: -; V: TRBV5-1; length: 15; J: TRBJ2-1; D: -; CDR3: CASSLTMDTYNEQFF; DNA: TGCGCCAGCAGCCTAACTATGGATACATACAATGAGCAGTTCTTC
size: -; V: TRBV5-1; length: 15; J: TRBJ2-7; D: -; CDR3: CASSLRQGPSYEQYF; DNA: TGCGCCAGCAGCTTGAGACAAGGGCCCTCCTACGAGCAGTACTTC
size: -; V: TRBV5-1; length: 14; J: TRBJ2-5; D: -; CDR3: CASSWGGRGETQYF; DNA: TGCGCCAGCAGCTGGGGTGGGAGAGGAGAGACCCAGTACTTC
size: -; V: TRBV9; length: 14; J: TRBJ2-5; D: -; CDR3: CASSVGPWLETQYF; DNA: TGTGCCAGCAGCGTAGGTCCCTGGTTGGAGACCCAGTACTTC
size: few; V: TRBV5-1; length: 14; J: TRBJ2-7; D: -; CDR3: CASSPWRDTYEQYF; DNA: TGCGCCAGCAGCCCCTGGCGGGATACCTACGAGCAGTACTTC
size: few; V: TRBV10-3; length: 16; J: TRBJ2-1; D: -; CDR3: CAISESIQGLYNEQFF; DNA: TGTGCCATCAGTGAGTCGATACAGGGCCTATACAATGAGCAGTTCTTC
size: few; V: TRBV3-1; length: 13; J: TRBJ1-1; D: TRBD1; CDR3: CASSDRTGYRAFF; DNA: TGTGCCAGCAGCGACCGGACAGGGTATCGGGCTTTCTTT
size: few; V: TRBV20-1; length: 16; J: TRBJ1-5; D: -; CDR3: CSARVLKDFSNQPQHF; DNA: TGCAGTGCTAGAGTACTTAAGGACTTTAGCAATCAGCCCCAGCATTTT
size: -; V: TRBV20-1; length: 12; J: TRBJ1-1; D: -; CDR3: CSVSLPNTEAFF; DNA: TGCAGTGTTTCCCTCCCAAACACTGAAGCTTTCTTT
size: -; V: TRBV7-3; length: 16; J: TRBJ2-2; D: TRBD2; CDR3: CASSLSAGGDTGELFF; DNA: TGTGCCAGCAGCTTAAGCGCGGGAGGGGACACCGGGGAGCTGTTTTTT